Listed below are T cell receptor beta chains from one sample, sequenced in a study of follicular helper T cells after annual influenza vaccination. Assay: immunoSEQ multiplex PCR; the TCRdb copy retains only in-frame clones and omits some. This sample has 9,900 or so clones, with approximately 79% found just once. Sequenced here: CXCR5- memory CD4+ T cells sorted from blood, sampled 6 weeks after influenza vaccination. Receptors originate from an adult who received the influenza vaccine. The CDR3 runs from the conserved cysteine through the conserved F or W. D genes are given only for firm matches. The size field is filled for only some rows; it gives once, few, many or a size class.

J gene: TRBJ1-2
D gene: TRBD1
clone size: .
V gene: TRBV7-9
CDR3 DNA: TGTGCCAGCAGACCCGGGACAGGGGACAACTATGGCTACACCTTC
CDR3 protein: CASRPGTGDNYGYTF

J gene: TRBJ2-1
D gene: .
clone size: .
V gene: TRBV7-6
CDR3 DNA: TGTGCCAGCAGCTTAGGGTCGTCGCAGCCCCAGATAAGGTCCTACAATGAGCAGTTCTTC
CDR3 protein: CASSLGSSQPQIRSYNEQFF

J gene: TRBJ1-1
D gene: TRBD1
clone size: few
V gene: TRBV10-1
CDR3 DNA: TGCGCCAGCAGTGCCTGTGACAGGGGAATGAACACTGAAGCTTTCTTT
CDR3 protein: CASSACDRGMNTEAFF

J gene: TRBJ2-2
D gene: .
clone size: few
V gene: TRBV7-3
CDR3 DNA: TGTGCCAGCAGGAGACGGGACACCGGGGAGCTGTTTTTT
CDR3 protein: CASRRRDTGELFF

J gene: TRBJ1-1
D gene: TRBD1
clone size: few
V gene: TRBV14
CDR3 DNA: TGTGCCAGCAGCCAACCCGGGACAGGAGGCGAAGCTTTCTTT
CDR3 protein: CASSQPGTGGEAFF

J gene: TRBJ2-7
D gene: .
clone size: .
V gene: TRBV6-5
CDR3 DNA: TGTGCCAGCAGTCAGGTTGTCCACGAGCAGTACTTC
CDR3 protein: CASSQVVHEQYF

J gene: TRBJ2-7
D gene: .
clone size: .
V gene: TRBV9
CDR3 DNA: TGTGCCAGCAGCGAGTCGACCGGGGCGTCCTACGAGCAGTACTTC
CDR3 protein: CASSESTGASYEQYF

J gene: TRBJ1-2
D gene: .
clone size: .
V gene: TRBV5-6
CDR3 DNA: TGTGCCAGCAACGAGGGGTTGGCCTATGGCTACACCTTC
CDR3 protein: CASNEGLAYGYTF

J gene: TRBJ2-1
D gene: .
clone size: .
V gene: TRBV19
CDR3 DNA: TGTGCCAGTAGTATAGCCCGTGGAGGCCCGTTCTCCTACAATGAGCAGTTCTTC
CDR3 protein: CASSIARGGPFSYNEQFF

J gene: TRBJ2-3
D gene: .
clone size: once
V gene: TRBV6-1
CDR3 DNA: TGTGCCAGCAGATTTACCGGGACGGGCACAGATACGCAGTATTTT
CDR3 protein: CASRFTGTGTDTQYF

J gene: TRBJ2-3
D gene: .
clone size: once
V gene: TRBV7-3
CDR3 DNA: TGTGCCAGCAGCTTACAGGGGCGCAAACCCTCCGCAGATACGCAGTATTTT
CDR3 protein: CASSLQGRKPSADTQYF

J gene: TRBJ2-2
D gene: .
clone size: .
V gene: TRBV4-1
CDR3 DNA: TGCGCCAGCAGCCAAGGAATCTTAGGGCGGGCGAACACCGGGGAGCTGTTTTTT
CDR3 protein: CASSQGILGRANTGELFF

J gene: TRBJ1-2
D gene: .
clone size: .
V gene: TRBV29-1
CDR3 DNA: TGCAGCGTTGAAGGAACAGGTCGGACCCCCTATGGCTACACCTTC
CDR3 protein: CSVEGTGRTPYGYTF

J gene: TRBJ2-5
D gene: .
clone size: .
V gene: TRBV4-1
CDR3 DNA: TGCGCCAGCAGCCAAGATCCACTTGTCCCTGGGGAGACCCAGTACTTC
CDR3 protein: CASSQDPLVPGETQYF

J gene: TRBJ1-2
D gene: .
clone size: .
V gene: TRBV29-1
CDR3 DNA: TGCAGCGTTGAGGCGGTAATGTATGGCTACACCTTC
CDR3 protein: CSVEAVMYGYTF

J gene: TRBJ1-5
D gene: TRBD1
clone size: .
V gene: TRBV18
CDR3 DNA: TGTGCCAGCTCTCGAACGGACAGGGGGAATCAGCCCCAGCATTTT
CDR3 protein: CASSRTDRGNQPQHF

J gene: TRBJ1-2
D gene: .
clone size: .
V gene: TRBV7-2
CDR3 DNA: TGTGCCAGCAGCCCCCCGGGGAGGGAAAACTATGGCTACACCTTC
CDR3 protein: CASSPPGRENYGYTF

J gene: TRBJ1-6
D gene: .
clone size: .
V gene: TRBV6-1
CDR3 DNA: TGTGCCAGCAGTGCCCAGAGCTCCTATAATTCACCCCTCCACTTT
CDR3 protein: CASSAQSSYNSPLHF

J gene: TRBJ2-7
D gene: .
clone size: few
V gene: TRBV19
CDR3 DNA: TGTGCCAGTAGTACCAGCGGAACTAACCCTACGCAGCAGTACTTC
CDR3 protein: CASSTSGTNPTQQYF

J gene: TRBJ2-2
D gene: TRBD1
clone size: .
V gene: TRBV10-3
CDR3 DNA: TGTGCCATCAGTGTTGGGACAGGGGAACTGTTTTTT
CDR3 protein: CAISVGTGELFF

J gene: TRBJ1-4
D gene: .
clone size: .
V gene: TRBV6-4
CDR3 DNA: TGTGCCAGCAGTGTCCCGGGCGGTAATGAAAAACTGTTTTTT
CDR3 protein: CASSVPGGNEKLFF

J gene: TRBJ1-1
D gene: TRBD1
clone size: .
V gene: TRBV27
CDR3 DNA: TGTGCCAGCAGCAAGGGACAGGATTTGAACACTGAAGCTTTCTTT
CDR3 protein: CASSKGQDLNTEAFF

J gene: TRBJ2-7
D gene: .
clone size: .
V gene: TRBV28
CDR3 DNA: TGTGCCAGCAGTTCCCCTCTTCGCCGGCCCTACGAGCAGTACTTC
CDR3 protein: CASSSPLRRPYEQYF

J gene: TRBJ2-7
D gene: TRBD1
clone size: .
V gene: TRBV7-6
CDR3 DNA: TGTGCCAGCAGCTTAGGTTCCGGGACAGGGTACTACGAGCAGTACTTC
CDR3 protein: CASSLGSGTGYYEQYF

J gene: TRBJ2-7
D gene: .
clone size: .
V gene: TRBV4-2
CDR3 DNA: TGTGCCAGCAGCCAAGATAATCGCGGGGACTACGAGCAGTACTTC
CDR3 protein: CASSQDNRGDYEQYF

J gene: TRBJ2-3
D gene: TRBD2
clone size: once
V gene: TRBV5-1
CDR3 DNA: TGCGCCAGCAGCTTCACTAGCGGGCTAACAGATACGCAGTATTTT
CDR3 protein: CASSFTSGLTDTQYF

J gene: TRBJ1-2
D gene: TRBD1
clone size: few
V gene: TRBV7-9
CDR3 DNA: TGTGCCAGCAGGATCGGACAGGGGTATGGCTACACCTTC
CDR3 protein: CASRIGQGYGYTF

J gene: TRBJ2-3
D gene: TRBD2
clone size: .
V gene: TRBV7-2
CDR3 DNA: TGTGCCAGCAGCTTAGGGCGTGGCGGGGGGCCAGATACGCAGTATTTT
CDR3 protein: CASSLGRGGGPDTQYF

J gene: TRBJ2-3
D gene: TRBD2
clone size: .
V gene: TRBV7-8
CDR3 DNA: TGTGCCAGCAGAACCGGGACTAGCGGGAGTCGTGGGCAGTATTTT
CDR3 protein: CASRTGTSGSRGQYF

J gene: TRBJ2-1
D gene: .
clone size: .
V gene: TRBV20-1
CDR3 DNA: TGCAGTCCCCGGTCCTACAATGAGCAGTTCTTC
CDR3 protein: CSPRSYNEQFF

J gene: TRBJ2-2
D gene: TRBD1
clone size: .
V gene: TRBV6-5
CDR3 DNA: TGTGCCAGCAGTTATAACCCAGGGGGCGGCACCGGGGAGCTGTTTTTT
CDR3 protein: CASSYNPGGGTGELFF

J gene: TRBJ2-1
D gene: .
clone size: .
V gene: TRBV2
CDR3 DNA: TGTGCCAGCAGTGACCGGCTTATGGATGAGCAGTTCTTC
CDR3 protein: CASSDRLMDEQFF

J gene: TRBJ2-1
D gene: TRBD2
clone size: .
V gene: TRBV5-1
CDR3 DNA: TGCGCCAGCAGCGGGACTAGCGGGGGCGGGAATGAGCAGTTCTTC
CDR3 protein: CASSGTSGGGNEQFF

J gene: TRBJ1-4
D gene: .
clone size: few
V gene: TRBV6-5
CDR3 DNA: TGTGCCAGCAGTTACCGTGACAGGGAAAAACTGTTTTTT
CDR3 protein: CASSYRDREKLFF

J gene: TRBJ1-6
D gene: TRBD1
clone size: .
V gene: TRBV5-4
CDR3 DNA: TGTGCCAGCAGTCTGGGGACCGGGACAGGGTACTCACCCCTCCACTTT
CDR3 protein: CASSLGTGTGYSPLHF

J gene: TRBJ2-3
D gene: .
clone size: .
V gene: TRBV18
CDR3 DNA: TGTGCCAGCTCACCCGTCGATACGCAGTATTTT
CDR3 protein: CASSPVDTQYF

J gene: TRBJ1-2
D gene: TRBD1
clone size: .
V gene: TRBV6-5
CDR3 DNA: TGTGCCAGCAGTTACACACAGGGCAGGGGGAACTATGGCTACACCTTC
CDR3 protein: CASSYTQGRGNYGYTF

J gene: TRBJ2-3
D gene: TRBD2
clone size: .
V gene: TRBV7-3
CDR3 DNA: TGTGCCAGCAGCTTAATGGGTAGCGGGGGGTTCACAGATACGCAGTATTTT
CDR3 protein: CASSLMGSGGFTDTQYF

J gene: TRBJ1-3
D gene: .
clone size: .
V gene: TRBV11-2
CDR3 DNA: TGTGCCAGCAGCTTAGATCGTGTGGGAAACACCATATATTTT
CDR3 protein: CASSLDRVGNTIYF

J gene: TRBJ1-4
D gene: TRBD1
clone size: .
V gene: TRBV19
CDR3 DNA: TGTGCCAGTAGTCTTTTTGAGACAGGGGATGAAAAACTGTTTTTT
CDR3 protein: CASSLFETGDEKLFF

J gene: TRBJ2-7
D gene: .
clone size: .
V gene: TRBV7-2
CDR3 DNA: TGTGCCAGCAGCTTAGGGACTTTCTCCTACGAGCAGTACTTC
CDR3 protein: CASSLGTFSYEQYF

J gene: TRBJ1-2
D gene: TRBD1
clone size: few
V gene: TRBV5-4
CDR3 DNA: TGTGCCAGCAGCTCTCAGACAGGGATCTCGTATGGCTACACCTTC
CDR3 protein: CASSSQTGISYGYTF

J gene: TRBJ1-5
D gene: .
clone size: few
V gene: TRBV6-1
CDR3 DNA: TGTGCCAGCAGTGAACATCGGCAACTCAATCAGCCCCAGCATTTT
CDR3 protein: CASSEHRQLNQPQHF

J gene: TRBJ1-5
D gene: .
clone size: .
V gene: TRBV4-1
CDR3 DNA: TGCGCCAGCAGCCAGGGGGGGTGGAGCAATCAGCCCCAGCATTTT
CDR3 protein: CASSQGGWSNQPQHF

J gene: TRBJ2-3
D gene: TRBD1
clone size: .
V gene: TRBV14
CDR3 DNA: TGTGCCAGCAGCCAGGGGACAGGGCCTCATACGCAGTATTTT
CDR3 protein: CASSQGTGPHTQYF

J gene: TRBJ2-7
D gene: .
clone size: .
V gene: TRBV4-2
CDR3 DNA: TGTGCCAGCAGCCCCCTCGGTGCTCGGGAGCAGTACTTC
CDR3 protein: CASSPLGAREQYF

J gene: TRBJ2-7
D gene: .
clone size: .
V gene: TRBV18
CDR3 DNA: TGTGCCAGCTCACCCGGGACGGGGGTTACCTACGAGCAGTACTTC
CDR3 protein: CASSPGTGVTYEQYF